This TCR beta chain stems from a study of shared clonotypes between healthy human individuals. Study overall: Three plates were used per donor for CD4 naive, three for CD4 memory, two for CD8 naive and one for CD8 memory.

CDR3 size: 15 residues. Germline V gene lookup returns CDR1 SGHDT and CDR2 YYEEEE. The junction had 2 bases not matched to a gene; V was cut back by 0 bases and J by 3 bases. Methods used by the authors: In the immunoSEQ data, sequences were junction-only and lacked quality scores, so filtering differed. Repertoires were generated with immunoSEQ multiplex PCR, while TCRdb's copy carries only in-frame clones and drops some. For V, J and clone size, that table is used; D and trimming come from the DNA. The repertoire holds almost 750,000 clones, with roughly two thirds as singletons. As to this clone: Its antigen is as yet unknown.

Study-wide points: Shared clonotypes: about 5.3% naive CD4, about 3.5% naive CD8, about 2.5% memory CD4, approximately 0.4% memory CD8. Incompleteness in sorted-subset sequencing, despite large depth, was shown by rarefaction.

The sequence was collected from a woman in her twenties or thirties in good health. The source material was memory CD4+ T cells sorted from blood. Subset of the sample: CD45RA-negative fraction. The chain recombines TRBV5-6 with TRBJ2-1; 8 bases align to TRBD2. CDR3 sequence (DNA): TGTGCCAGCAGCTTGGTCAGCGGGAGCTACAATGAGCAGTTCTTC. Amino acids: CASSLVSGSYNEQFF.